The entry below gives a single TCR beta chain sequence along with its context. Grouping used clinical history reported by participants in a survey and questionnaire. The V and J ends lost 6 bases and 0 bases respectively, with 18 bases between them. Germline lookup yields CDR1 MNHEY and CDR2 SMNVEV (reference sequence). The CDR3 runs 17 residues. This specimen comes from a study of blood T cell repertoires in COVID-19. Libraries were prepared by immunoSEQ multiplex PCR; TCRdb keeps only in-frame clonotypes and omits some of them. The sample holds approximately 220,000 clones, roughly 85% seen once. The sequenced material came from PBMCs or T cells enriched from blood (not recorded which). This chain joins TRBV27 and TRBJ2-1; D possibly corresponds to TRBD2 (6 bases). This TCR derives from a man aged 35 to 55 who had recovered from COVID-19. The chain's CDR3 is CASSYSGLPSSYNEQFF. CDR3 sequence (DNA): TGTGCCAGCAGCTACAGTGGACTACCGAGCTCCTACAATGAGCAGTTCTTC.